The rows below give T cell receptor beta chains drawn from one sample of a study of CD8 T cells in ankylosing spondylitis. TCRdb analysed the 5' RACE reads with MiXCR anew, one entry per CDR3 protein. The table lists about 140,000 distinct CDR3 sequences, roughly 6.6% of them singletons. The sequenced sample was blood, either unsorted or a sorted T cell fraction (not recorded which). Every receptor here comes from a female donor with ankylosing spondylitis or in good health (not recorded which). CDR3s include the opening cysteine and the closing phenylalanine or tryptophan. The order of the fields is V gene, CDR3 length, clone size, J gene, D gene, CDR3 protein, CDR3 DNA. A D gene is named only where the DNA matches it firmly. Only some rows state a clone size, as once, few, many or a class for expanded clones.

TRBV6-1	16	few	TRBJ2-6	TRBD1	CASSELTGPGANVLTF	TGTGCCAGCAGTGAACTGACAGGGCCTGGGGCCAACGTCCTGACTTTC
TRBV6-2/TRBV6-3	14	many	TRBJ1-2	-	CASSSRGDRYGYTF	TGTGCCAGCAGCTCACGGGGGGATCGCTATGGCTACACCTTC
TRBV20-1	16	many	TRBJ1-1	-	CSAKAFGGAMNTEAFF	TGCAGTGCTAAGGCCTTCGGGGGGGCCATGAACACTGAAGCTTTCTTT
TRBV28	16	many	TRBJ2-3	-	CASSLGSRGGTDTQYF	TGTGCCAGCAGTTTGGGAAGCCGGGGAGGCACAGATACGCAGTATTTT
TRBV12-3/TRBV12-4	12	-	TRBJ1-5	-	CASGAGDQPQHF	TGTGCCAGTGGGGCAGGAGACCAGCCCCAGCATTTT
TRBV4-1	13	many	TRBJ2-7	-	CASSPSGDYEQYF	TGCGCCAGCAGCCCCTCCGGGGACTACGAGCAGTACTTC
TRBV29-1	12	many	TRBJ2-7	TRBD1	CSAGTGVHEQYF	TGCAGCGCCGGGACAGGGGTCCACGAGCAGTACTTC
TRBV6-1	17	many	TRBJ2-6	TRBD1	CASRSTGVDSGANVLTF	TGTGCCAGCAGATCGACAGGGGTCGACTCTGGGGCCAACGTCCTGACTTTC
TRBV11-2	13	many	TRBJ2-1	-	CASSLEPLGEQFF	TGTGCCAGCAGCTTAGAACCACTCGGTGAGCAGTTCTTC
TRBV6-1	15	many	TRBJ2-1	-	CASNGHQSSYNEQFF	TGTGCCAGCAACGGGCACCAGTCCTCCTACAATGAGCAGTTCTTC
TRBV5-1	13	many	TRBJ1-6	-	CASSLGENSPLHF	TGCGCCAGCAGCTTGGGCGAGAATTCACCCCTCCACTTT
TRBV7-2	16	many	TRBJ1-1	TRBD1	CASSFGRGPSNTEAFF	TGTGCCAGCAGCTTTGGAAGGGGGCCCTCGAACACTGAAGCTTTCTTT
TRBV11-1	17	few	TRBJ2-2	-	CASSLGWLSGNTGELFF	TGTGCCAGCAGCTTAGGGTGGCTTAGCGGGAACACCGGGGAGCTGTTTTTT
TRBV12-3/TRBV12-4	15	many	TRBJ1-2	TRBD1	CASSMKPGQGYGYTF	TGTGCCAGCAGTATGAAACCGGGACAGGGCTATGGCTACACCTTC
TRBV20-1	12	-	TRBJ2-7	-	CSAAQPNYEQYF	TGCAGTGCGGCCCAACCCAACTACGAGCAGTACTTC
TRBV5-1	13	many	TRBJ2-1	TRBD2	CASSLLAGELGFF	TGCGCCAGCAGCTTGCTAGCGGGGGAGCTCGGGTTCTTC
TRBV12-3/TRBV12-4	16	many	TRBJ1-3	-	CASSLAGATSGNTIYF	TGTGCCAGCAGTTTAGCAGGGGCGACCTCTGGAAACACCATATATTTT
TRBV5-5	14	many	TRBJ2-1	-	CASSSLSSYNEQFF	TGTGCCAGCAGCTCGCTTAGCTCCTACAATGAGCAGTTCTTC
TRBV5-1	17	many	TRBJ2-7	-	CASSPSFGTGRTYEQYF	TGCGCCAGCAGCCCCTCATTCGGGACGGGGAGAACCTACGAGCAGTACTTC
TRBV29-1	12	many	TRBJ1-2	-	CSAGMDSYGYTF	TGCAGCGCTGGTATGGACTCCTATGGCTACACCTTC
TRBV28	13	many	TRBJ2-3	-	CASSLGITDTQYF	TGTGCCAGCAGTTTAGGAATCACAGATACGCAGTATTTT
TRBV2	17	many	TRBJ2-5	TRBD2	CASRGGLAGDPRETQYF	TGTGCCAGCAGGGGCGGACTAGCGGGGGACCCACGGGAGACCCAGTACTTC
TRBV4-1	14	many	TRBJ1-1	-	CASSPRGDNTEAFF	TGCGCCAGCAGCCCTCGGGGGGACAACACTGAAGCTTTCTTT
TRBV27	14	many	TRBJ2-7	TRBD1	CASSLQGVEYEQYF	TGTGCCAGCAGTTTACAGGGGGTCGAGTACGAGCAGTACTTC
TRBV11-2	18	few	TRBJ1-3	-	CASSLGHGRGRSGNTIYF	TGTGCCAGCAGCTTAGGTCATGGCAGGGGAAGGTCTGGAAACACCATATATTTT
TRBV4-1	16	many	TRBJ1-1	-	CASSPGQGTLNTEAFF	TGCGCCAGCAGCCCCGGCCAGGGGACACTGAACACTGAAGCTTTCTTT
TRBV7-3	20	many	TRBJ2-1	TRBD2	CASSFTSGGSSVEIYNEQFF	TGTGCCAGCAGCTTCACTAGCGGGGGGTCGTCGGTAGAAATCTACAATGAGCAGTTCTTC
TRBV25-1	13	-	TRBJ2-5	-	CASSVDRWETQYF	TGTGCCAGCAGTGTGGACAGATGGGAGACCCAGTACTTC
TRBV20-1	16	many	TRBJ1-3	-	CSARDTDHGERNTIYF	TGCAGTGCTAGAGATACCGACCATGGGGAGAGAAACACCATATATTTT
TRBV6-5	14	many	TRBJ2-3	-	CASSIRRGTDTQYF	TGTGCCAGCAGTATACGCAGGGGTACAGATACGCAGTATTTT
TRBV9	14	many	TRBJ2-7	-	CASSVALGRYEQYF	TGTGCCAGCAGCGTAGCCCTGGGGAGGTACGAGCAGTACTTC
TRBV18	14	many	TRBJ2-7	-	CASSPPETRYEQYF	TGTGCCAGCTCACCCCCAGAGACTAGGTACGAGCAGTACTTC
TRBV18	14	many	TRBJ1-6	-	CASSGDGQNSPLHF	TGTGCCAGCTCTGGGGACGGTCAGAATTCACCCCTCCACTTT
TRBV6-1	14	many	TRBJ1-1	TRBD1	CASRWDRGGTEAFF	TGTGCCAGCAGATGGGACAGGGGAGGGACTGAAGCTTTCTTT
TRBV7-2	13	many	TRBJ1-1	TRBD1	CASSLKDRSQAFF	TGTGCCAGCAGCTTAAAGGACAGGTCTCAAGCTTTCTTT
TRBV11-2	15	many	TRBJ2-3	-	CASSLFGGRTDTQYF	TGTGCCAGCAGCTTATTCGGGGGCCGCACAGATACGCAGTATTTT
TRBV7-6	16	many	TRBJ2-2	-	CASSSPLGHWTGELFF	TGTGCCAGCAGCTCCCCCTTGGGGCATTGGACCGGGGAGCTGTTTTTT
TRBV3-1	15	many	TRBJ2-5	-	CASSHTEKSRGTQYF	TGTGCCAGCAGCCACACCGAAAAATCACGTGGGACCCAGTACTTC
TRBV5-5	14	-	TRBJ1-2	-	CASSSDRANYGYTF	TGTGCCAGCAGCTCGGACAGAGCTAACTATGGCTACACCTTC
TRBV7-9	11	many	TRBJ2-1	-	CASSAQGLQFF	TGTGCCAGCAGCGCACAGGGTTTGCAGTTCTTC
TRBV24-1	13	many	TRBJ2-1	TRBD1	CATSQPGGNEQFF	TGTGCCACCAGTCAGCCAGGGGGCAATGAGCAGTTCTTC
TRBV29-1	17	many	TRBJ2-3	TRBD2	CSVAPRRSGGATDTQYF	TGCAGCGTTGCCCCTCGCCGTAGCGGGGGGGCCACAGATACGCAGTATTTT
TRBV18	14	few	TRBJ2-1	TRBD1	CASPPPTGEDEQFF	TGTGCCAGCCCACCTCCGACAGGGGAAGATGAGCAGTTCTTC
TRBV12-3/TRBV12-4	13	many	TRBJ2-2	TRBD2	CACGGADTGELFF	TGTGCCTGCGGGGGGGCTGACACCGGGGAGCTGTTTTTT
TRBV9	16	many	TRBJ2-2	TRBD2	CASSQMASGYTGELFF	TGTGCCAGCAGCCAAATGGCTAGCGGGTACACCGGGGAGCTGTTTTTT
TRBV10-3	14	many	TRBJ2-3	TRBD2	CAIKGSGGGDTQYF	TGTGCCATCAAGGGTAGCGGGGGCGGAGATACGCAGTATTTT
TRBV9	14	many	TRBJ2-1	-	CASSGEQAVNEQFF	TGTGCCAGCAGCGGCGAACAAGCGGTCAATGAGCAGTTCTTC
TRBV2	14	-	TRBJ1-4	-	CASSWTAANEKLFF	TGTGCCAGCAGTTGGACAGCGGCTAATGAAAAACTGTTTTTT
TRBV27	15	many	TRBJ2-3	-	CASSPSGRVTDTQYF	TGTGCCAGCAGTCCGTCCGGCCGGGTAACAGATACGCAGTATTTT
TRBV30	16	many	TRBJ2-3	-	CAWSSTLAVTGDTQYF	TGTGCCTGGAGTTCCACCTTAGCGGTGACGGGAGATACGCAGTATTTT
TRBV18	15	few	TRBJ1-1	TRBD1	CASSPPRGSNTEAFF	TGTGCCAGCTCACCACCCAGGGGGTCGAACACTGAAGCTTTCTTT
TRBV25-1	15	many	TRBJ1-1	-	CASSEYHRENTEAFF	TGTGCCAGCAGTGAATACCACAGAGAGAACACTGAAGCTTTCTTT
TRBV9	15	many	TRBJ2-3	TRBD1	CASSVGGTGEDTQYF	TGTGCCAGCAGCGTAGGAGGGACAGGGGAAGATACGCAGTATTTT